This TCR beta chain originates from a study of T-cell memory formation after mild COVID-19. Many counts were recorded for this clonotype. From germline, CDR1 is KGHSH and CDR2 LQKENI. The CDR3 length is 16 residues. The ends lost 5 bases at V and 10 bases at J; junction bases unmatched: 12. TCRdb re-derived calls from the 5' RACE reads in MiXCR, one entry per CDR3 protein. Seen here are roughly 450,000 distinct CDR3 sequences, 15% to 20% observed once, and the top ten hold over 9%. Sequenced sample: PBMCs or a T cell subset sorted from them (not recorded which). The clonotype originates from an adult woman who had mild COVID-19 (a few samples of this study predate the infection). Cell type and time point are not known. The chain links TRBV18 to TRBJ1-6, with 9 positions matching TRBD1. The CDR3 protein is CASSATPGQGNSPLHF. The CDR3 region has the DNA TGTGCCAGCTCAGCCACCCCGGGACAGGGAAACTCACCCCTCCACTTT.